The entry that follows covers one TCR beta chain sequence. Assay used: immunoSEQ multiplex PCR; TCRdb lists only in-frame clones, some missing. This table holds 45,000 to 75,000 clones, about 91% found once. This entry comes from a study of T cell changes during pregnancy in multiple sclerosis. This clonotype was sampled from a female donor with multiple sclerosis, enrolled in a pregnancy study. The sequencing used peripheral blood, collected in the first trimester of pregnancy.

Here the CDR3 reads CASNIGGNQPQHF. The CDR3 bases are TGTGCCAGCAATATCGGGGGCAATCAGCCCCAGCATTTT. The rearrangement joins TRBV6-1 to TRBJ1-5; D gene ambiguous. Germline values: CDR1 MNHNS, CDR2 SASEGT. Trimming pared 7 bases from V and 2 bases from J, leaving 9 bases between. The CDR3 runs 13 residues.